A single sample is the source of the 5 T cell receptor beta chains below, sequenced in a study of response to subunit inactivated influenza vaccine. TCRdb re-derived calls from the RT-PCR reads in MiXCR, one entry per CDR3 protein. The sample shows about 520,000 distinct CDR3 sequences, 6.5% to 8% of them seen only once. This specimen consisted of PBMCs from blood, obtained less than 30 months after vaccination. The receptors come from a man aged 50 to 69 who received an inactivated influenza vaccine.

The chain employs TRBV24-1 and TRBJ2-7; no reliable D call. In germline, CDR1 is KGHDR, CDR2 SFDVKD. Trimming cost V 1 base and J 3 bases, with 6 bases left between them. The CDR3 covers 13 residues. CDR3 nucleotides: TGTGCCACCAGTGATTTTCTTGGCTACGAGCAGTACTTC. This encodes CATSDFLGYEQYF.

This clonotype was detected many times. The chain has TRBV5-1 and TRBJ2-6, with 13 bases lining up with TRBD2. J gave up 2 bases and V 3 bases, and 2 bases lay outside the gene matches. CDR3 length: 17 amino acids. CDR1 is SGHRS and CDR2 is YFSETQ in the germline V gene. The CDR3 reads CASSSGTSGAGANVLTF. The CDR3 DNA sequence: TGCGCCAGCAGCTCCGGGACTAGCGGGGCTGGGGCCAACGTCCTGACTTTC.

V gene TRBV12-3 or TRBV12-4 combines with J gene TRBJ1-5, with 11 bases lining up with TRBD1. The CDR3 has 15 residues. V trimming: 3 bases; J trimming: 5 bases; junction bases outside the gene matches: 3. CDR3 region: CASSFGQGAYQPQHF. The DNA for the CDR3 is TGTGCCAGCAGTTTTGGACAGGGGGCGTATCAGCCCCAGCATTTT.

This clonotype has ten or more counts. The chain has TRBV7-8 and TRBJ1-5, with a tentative D call TRBD1 (6 bases). V lost 5 bases, J lost 5 bases, and 22 bases lay in between. Germline V gene sequence: CDR1 SGHVS, CDR2 FQNEAQ. The CDR3 extends over 17 amino acids. CDR3 nucleotides: TGTGCCAGCAGCCCAGGGTTCGTTGGGCAGGGGTATCAGCCCCAGCATTTT. This encodes CASSPGFVGQGYQPQHF.

This clonotype has only a few counts. The chain carries TRBV21-1 and TRBJ2-5; the D call of TRBD1 is as the table states it, not checked on the DNA. TRBV21-1 is termed a pseudogene. The CDR3 has 15 amino acids. Here the CDR3 reads CASSTRDRDQETQYF. The DNA of the CDR3 is TGTGCCAGCAGCACTAGGGACCGCGACCAAGAGACCCAGTACTTC.